This T cell receptor (beta chain) derives from a study of T cells after yellow fever vaccination (dated by TCRdb to about 2019). Broadly, across the study: The SMART-Seq v4 Ultra Low Input RNA kit was used to prepare libraries from fractions with low cell numbers. To track T-cell clones before and after primary and booster YFV17D yellow fever vaccination, bulk TCR alpha and beta repertoires were sequenced longitudinally. Two healthy male donors, one aged 18 to 30 and one aged 30 to 40 years, were included in the cohort. Bulk PBMC replicates and cell subsets were isolated from blood drawn at multiple timepoints before and after both primary and secondary immunization. Broader findings and caveats from the paper: A small fraction of clonotypes showed up in both the CD4 and CD8 compartments, probably as a result of convergent recombination. Because the study included only a couple of donors, the extent to which the findings can be generalized is limited. After the booster, most of the clones that had expanded following primary vaccination were detected again (roughly 97% of CD4 and around 87% of CD8), which suggests that memory was broadly maintained. FACS-sorted repertoires could contain abundant contaminating clonotypes from the bulk population, so computational filtering was required. The secondary T-cell response was weaker than the primary response but faster, peaking on day 5 instead of day 15.

This clonotype was recorded a few times. Its recognized antigen is unknown. Per-nucleotide qualities are absent, and no much larger clonotype sits a single base away. For sequencing, an Illumina NovaSeq 6000 was employed. TCR cDNA was synthesized by 5'RACE template switching, through which a universal primer site and unique molecular identifiers were introduced. Priming for cDNA synthesis came from both the TCR alpha and TCR beta constant segments. Library amplification used two PCR steps, and the second PCR step added sample barcodes and sequencing adapters. Sequencing of libraries was performed on Illumina HiSeq 2500 (2x100 bp) or NovaSeq (2x150 bp). As for the authors' bioinformatics: MIGEC handled demultiplexing of reads and collapsing into UMI consensus sequences, while MiXCR performed V(D)J alignment. Using edgeR on replicate PBMC samples, clonotypes were called vaccine-responding if FDR was below 0.01 and the log2 fold change was above 5 up to day 15. Each bulk clonotype was labeled CD4 or CD8 based on which sequenced repertoire, CD4 or CD8, contained the clonotype at higher abundance. Clones were called with MiXCR by TCRdb after fastp trimmed the public reads at Q25, and only in-frame beta chains were retained. All rows with the same CDR3 protein become a single entry with the most common DNA and genes. The V and J calls come from TCRdb's annotation, not from the publication. Recorded for this sample are hundreds of thousands of distinct CDR3 sequences; around 13% of them occurred a single time. The top ten constitute 3.2% of the sample.

The meaning of the sample's treatment or condition label: live attenuated yellow fever vaccine strain. PBMCs were isolated from peripheral blood using a standard Ficoll-Paque protocol. Dynabeads CD4 and CD8 positive selection kits were used to isolate the CD4 and CD8 T-cell fractions. TriZol was used to extract RNA from bulk PBMCs, from CD4 and CD8 fractions, and from dextramer-positive and dextramer-negative fractions. V is pruned by 6 bases and J by 4 bases, leaving 8 bases of the junction without a gene match. CDR1 and CDR2 were assigned from the germline V gene as MNHEY and SVGEGT. Inclusive of the bounding cysteine and phenylalanine, the CDR3 is 14 residues long. Solely the CDR3 DNA is kept, with 42 bases framed from the first base.

The clonotype comes from a man aged 18-30 years who received the YFV17D yellow fever vaccine. This chain is built from TRBV6-2 or TRBV6-3 and TRBJ1-2; the junction holds 7 bases that match TRBD1. Sequenced here: CD4+ T cells sorted from PBMCs, sampled 15 days after the yellow fever booster vaccination. The CDR3 protein: CASRAPDRAYGYTF. The nucleotide sequence reads as follows: TGTGCCAGCAGAGCTCCCGACAGGGCCTATGGCTACACCTTC.